The clone carrying this T cell receptor (beta chain) has more than one count but fewer than ten. The data derive from a study of blood T cell repertoires in COVID-19. Here immunoSEQ multiplex PCR was the method, and the copy in TCRdb shows in-frame clones only, minus some. The sample comprises some 100,000 clones, approximately 78% of which are singletons, and 5.5% to 7.5% rests with the top ten. This receptor was identified in a man in his fifties with active or convalescent COVID-19. The material sequenced was peripheral blood.

The CDR3 protein is CASSQAYGTLAGYTF. Written as DNA, the CDR3 is TGCGCCAGCAGCCAAGCTTACGGGACATTGGCTGGCTACACCTTC. This chain links TRBV4-3 with TRBJ1-2; D is possibly TRBD1 (6 bases). Germline lookup yields CDR1 LGHNA and CDR2 YSLEER. CDR3 length: 15 amino acids. Trimming took 1 base from V and 7 from J, leaving 16 bases between them.